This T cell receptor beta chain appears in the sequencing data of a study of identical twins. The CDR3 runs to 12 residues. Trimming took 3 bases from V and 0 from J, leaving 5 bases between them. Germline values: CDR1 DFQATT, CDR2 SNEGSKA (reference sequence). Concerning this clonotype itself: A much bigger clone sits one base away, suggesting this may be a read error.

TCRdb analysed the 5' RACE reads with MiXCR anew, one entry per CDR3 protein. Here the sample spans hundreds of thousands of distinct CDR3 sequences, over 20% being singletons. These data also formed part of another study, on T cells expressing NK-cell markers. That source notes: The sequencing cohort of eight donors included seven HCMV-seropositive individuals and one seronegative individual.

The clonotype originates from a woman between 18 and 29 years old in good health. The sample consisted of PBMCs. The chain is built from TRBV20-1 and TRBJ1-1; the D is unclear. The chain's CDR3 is CSAREMNTEAFF. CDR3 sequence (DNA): TGCAGTGCTAGGGAGATGAACACTGAAGCTTTCTTT.